The 21 T cell receptor beta chains listed next were all sequenced from one sample in a study of technical replicates of blood from four donors. Sequencing used immunoSEQ multiplex PCR; TCRdb keeps in-frame clones, though not all of them. The sample includes about 70,000 clones, 98% of them seen just once. The material sequenced was T cells isolated from PBMCs. Source of these receptors: a human donor in good health.

The chain recombines TRBV4-1 with TRBJ1-1, with D tentatively TRBD1 (6 bases). CDR3 length: 14 amino acids. Germline CDR1 MGHRA, CDR2 YSYEKL. Trimming took off 4 bases at V and 0 bases at J, with 9 bases between the two ends. The CDR3: CASSPRGMNTEAFF. The CDR3 DNA reads TGCGCCAGCAGCCCCAGGGGTATGAACACTGAAGCTTTCTTT.

The CDR3 sequence is CASSLGGKLTDTQYF. The CDR3 nucleotides read TGTGCCAGCAGCTTAGGCGGGAAACTAACAGATACGCAGTATTTT. V and J are TRBV11-2 and TRBJ2-3; weak D call: TRBD2 (6 bases). Trimming shortened V by 1 base and J by 3 bases, and 11 bases separated the two germline ends. Germline V gene data show CDR1 as SGHAT and CDR2 as FQNNGV. This CDR3 contains 15 residues.

V gene TRBV7-2 combines with J gene TRBJ2-1; the match to TRBD2 covers 9 bases. Germline CDR1 is SGHTA and CDR2 is FQGNSA. The CDR3 length is 16 residues. The V segment lost 2 bases and the J segment 3 bases; nucleotides outside the gene matches: 5. The CDR3 region has the DNA TGTGCCAGCAGCTTAAGTGTGCGGGAGGGCTACAATGAGCAGTTCTTC. Its protein product is CASSLSVREGYNEQFF.

The chain joins TRBV5-6 to TRBJ2-5; possible D gene TRBD2, 6 bases. This CDR3 comprises 15 residues. V dropped 0 bases and J dropped 1 base, with 10 bases sitting between them. The germline CDR1 and CDR2 sequences are SGHDT and YYEEEE. The CDR3 bases are TGTGCCAGCAGCTTGGCCTGGAGGGGCCAAGAGACCCAGTACTTC. This translates into CASSLAWRGQETQYF. Looking up the rest from reference TRBV5-6 and TRBJ2-5 gives the full variable domain: DAGVTQSPTHLIKTRGQQVTLRCSPKSGHDTVSWYQQALGQGPQFIFQYYEEEERQRGNFPDRFSGHQFPNYSSELNVNALLLGDSALYLCASSLAWRGQETQYFGPGTRLLVL.

The rearrangement joins TRBV6-4 to TRBJ2-1, with 7 bases fitting TRBD1. The length of the CDR3 is 14 residues. The trim removed 4 bases at V and 0 bases at J, leaving 0 bases unmatched. Per the germline V gene, CDR1 is MRHNA and CDR2 is SNTAGT. CDR3 residues: CASSAGGSYNEQFF. CDR3 nucleotide sequence: TGTGCCAGCAGTGCAGGGGGCTCCTACAATGAGCAGTTCTTC.

The chain links TRBV6-5 to TRBJ2-2; 13 bases are a match to TRBD2. The CDR3 has 15 residues. Germline V gives CDR1 MNHEY, CDR2 SVGAGI. Losses at the gene ends were 4 bases for V and 8 bases for J; bases not matched to a gene: 4. CDR3 in DNA: TGTGCCAGCAGTTTGCCGGGACTAGCGGGAGGGGAGCTGTTTTTT. Its protein is CASSLPGLAGGELFF.

The rearrangement links TRBV15 to TRBJ2-7; TRBD1 aligns across 9 bases. The junction had 9 bases not matched to a gene; V was cut back by 4 bases and J by 5 bases. Germline CDR1 LNHNV, CDR2 YYDKDF (reference sequence). CDR3 length: 15 amino acids. The CDR3 sequence is CATSTTGGAVDEQYF. In DNA form, the CDR3 reads TGTGCCACCAGCACTACAGGGGGCGCAGTGGACGAGCAGTACTTC. The whole variable domain, filled in from reference TRBV15 and TRBJ2-7, reads DAMVIQNPRYQVTQFGKPVTLSCSQTLNHNVMYWYQQKSSQAPKLLFHYYDKDFNNEADTPDNFQSRRPNTSFCFLDIRSPGLGDTAMYLCATSTTGGAVDEQYFGPGTRLTVT.

This clone has just one count. The chain joins TRBV4-3 to TRBJ2-1; D gene uncertain. This CDR3 has 15 residues. Germline CDR1 reads LGHNA; CDR2 reads YSLEER. Trimming pared 0 bases from V and 0 bases from J, leaving 6 bases between. CDR3 in amino acids: CASSQDLSSYNEQFF. For the CDR3, the DNA is TGCGCCAGCAGCCAAGACCTTTCCTCCTACAATGAGCAGTTCTTC.

The CDR3 DNA sequence: TGTGCCAGCAGCGTGGGGGACAGGGCCTACAATGAGCAGTTCTTC. It yields the protein CASSVGDRAYNEQFF. V and J are TRBV9 and TRBJ2-1, with 9 nucleotides matching TRBD1. V was clipped by 2 bases and J by 2 bases; unmatched bases: 2. CDR1 is SGDLS, CDR2 YYNGEE, per germline. CDR3 length: 15 residues.

The chain couples TRBV6-5 to TRBJ1-2; D is unresolved. V lost 2 bases, J lost 1 base, and 5 bases lay in between. The CDR3 is 13 residues long. Per germline, CDR1 MNHEY and CDR2 SVGAGI. The DNA for the CDR3 is TGTGCCAGCAGTTACGGCTTTAACTATGGCTACACCTTC. It is translated as CASSYGFNYGYTF.

In this sample, this clone turned up once. The chain recombines TRBV20-1 with TRBJ1-1; D is uncertain. The CDR3 runs 11 residues. V was shortened by 5 bases and J by 1 base, with 5 bases between the two germline ends. Germline CDR1 reads DFQATT; CDR2 reads SNEGSKA (reference sequence). The CDR3 DNA sequence: TGCAGTGCTTCCAGGAACACTGAAGCTTTCTTT. The encoded protein is CSASRNTEAFF.

The genes are TRBV19 and TRBJ2-7, with 9 bases that match TRBD2. V lost 4 bases, J lost 4 bases, and 5 bases stayed unmatched. CDR3 length equals 14 residues. Germline V gene sequence: CDR1 LNHDA, CDR2 SQIVND (reference sequence). The CDR3 DNA follows: TGTGCCAGTAGTACCCATCTAGCGGGGTACGAGCAGTACTTC. Translated, it gives CASSTHLAGYEQYF. The full variable domain, with the rest looked up from reference TRBV19 and TRBJ2-7, is DGGITQSPKYLFRKEGQNVTLSCEQNLNHDAMYWYRQDPGQGLRLIYYSQIVNDFQKGDIAEGYSVSREKKESFPLTVTSAQKNPTAFYLCASSTHLAGYEQYFGPGTRLTVT.

V usage is TRBV6-1 and J usage is TRBJ1-2; D gene uncertain. Germline-derived CDR1 and CDR2 are MNHNS and SASEGT. The V gene lost 1 base and the J gene lost 0 bases, with 9 bases spanning the gap. The CDR3 runs to 15 residues. The CDR3 coding sequence is TGTGCCAGCAGTGAAGATGGGCAGTCTAACTATGGCTACACCTTC. It encodes CASSEDGQSNYGYTF.

This clone appeared once. This chain uses TRBV5-1 with TRBJ2-7; 9 bases are shared with TRBD2. The germline V gene has CDR1 SGHRS and CDR2 YFSETQ. The V segment lost 0 bases and the J segment 3 bases; nucleotides outside the gene matches: 4. The CDR3 is 15 residues long. The CDR3 nucleotides read TGCGCCAGCAGCTTGGTCACGACTAGCGGCTACGAGCAGTACTTC. Its protein product is CASSLVTTSGYEQYF.

The chain joins TRBV27 to TRBJ2-3, with TRBD2 matching over 7 bases. Trimming cost V 5 bases and J 0 bases; bases outside gene matches: 11. The CDR3 spans 17 residues. CDR1 and CDR2 from the germline V gene are MNHEY and SMNVEV (reference sequence). As DNA, the CDR3 is TGTGCCAGCAGTCTTACCTTCCCGGGACTAAGCACAGATACGCAGTATTTT. Amino acids: CASSLTFPGLSTDTQYF.

This chain joins TRBV5-4 and TRBJ2-1, with D possibly TRBD2 on 6 matching bases. V dropped 7 bases and J dropped 9 bases, with 20 bases sitting between them. CDR3 size: 14 residues. Germline values: CDR1 SGHNT, CDR2 YYREEE (reference sequence). This CDR3 reads CASALGLAPGEQFF. Written as DNA, the CDR3 is TGTGCCAGCGCCCTAGGGCTAGCGCCCGGTGAGCAGTTCTTC.

The V call is TRBV20-1, the J call TRBJ1-1; TRBD1 matches at 8 bases. In germline, CDR1 is DFQATT, CDR2 SNEGSKA (reference sequence). The CDR3 consists of 11 residues. Trimming at V came to 6 bases and at J to 10 bases, leaving 7 bases not matched to a gene. The CDR3: CSAATQGVAFF. DNA for the CDR3: TGCAGTGCCGCCACACAGGGGGTAGCTTTCTTT.

This clone was observed once. The same CDR3 can be traced to other DNA sequences in this sample. The chain couples TRBV11-2 to TRBJ2-1, with TRBD2 matching over 7 bases. Trimming removed 1 base from V and 6 bases from J; junction bases left unmatched: 3. CDR3 length equals 14 residues. Germline V gene lookup returns CDR1 SGHAT and CDR2 FQNNGV. The CDR3 DNA is TGTGCCAGCAGCTTAGGGGGGGGGAGCAATGAGCAGTTCTTC. It encodes CASSLGGGSNEQFF.

The chain links TRBV7-8 to TRBJ2-1; no clear D. The CDR3 covers 14 residues. The germline V gene has CDR1 SGHVS and CDR2 FQNEAQ. V lost 4 bases and J lost 3, with 10 bases in between. The CDR3: CASSSLGFYNEQFF. The CDR3 region has the DNA TGTGCCAGCAGCTCCCTAGGCTTCTACAATGAGCAGTTCTTC. The variable domain in full, with the rest retrieved from reference TRBV7-8 and TRBJ2-1, is GAGVSQSPRYKVAKRGQDVALRCDPISGHVSLFWYQQALGQGPEFLTYFQNEAQLDKSGLPSDRFFAERPEGSVSTLKIQRTQQEDSAVYLCASSSLGFYNEQFFGPGTRLTVL.

J is TRBJ2-1 and V is TRBV6-5, with TRBD2 identical over 11 bases. Trimming took 6 bases from V and 4 from J; bases not matched to a gene: 2. This CDR3 is 14 amino acids long. Germline assignment: CDR1 MNHEY and CDR2 SVGAGI. The CDR3 region has the DNA TGTGCCAGCAGAGCTAGCGGGAGGTACAATGAGCAGTTCTTC. Its protein is CASRASGRYNEQFF.

This clone has a single count. This chain joins TRBV27 and TRBJ1-2; D ambiguous. The CDR3 is 14 amino acids. Per the germline V gene, CDR1 is MNHEY and CDR2 is SMNVEV (reference sequence). The germline V and J ends were trimmed by 5 bases and 4 bases, with 14 bases remaining between them. Written as DNA, the CDR3 is TGTGCCAGCAGTCCTTCACCGGTCTTCTATGGCTACACCTTC. It codes for CASSPSPVFYGYTF.